The text below deals with one TCR beta chain. Antigen unknown. The data originate from a study of shared clonotypes between healthy human individuals. Healthy adults negative for HIV, lacking recent acute infections or vaccinations, served as donors. The germline V gene has CDR1 LGHNA and CDR2 YSLEER. The CDR3 totals 16 residues. V gave up 0 bases and J gave up 0 bases, with 10 bases separating them. Overall study findings and caveats: Owing to a small donor count, the genetic and exposure-history diversity represented was limited.

Sequencing was performed with immunoSEQ multiplex PCR; in TCRdb, only in-frame clones are kept and a portion is missing. The sample lists roughly 2.5 million clones, over 85% occurring once. Sequencing input: naive CD4+ T cells sorted from blood. Subset here: CD45RA+ positively selected. This clonotype originated in a man in his late teens or twenties in good health. This rearrangement joins TRBV4-3 to TRBJ2-3; D is possibly TRBD2 (5 bases). In nucleotides, the CDR3 is TGCGCCAGCAGCCAAGATCACGGGATTAGCACAGATACGCAGTATTTT. Amino acids: CASSQDHGISTDTQYF.